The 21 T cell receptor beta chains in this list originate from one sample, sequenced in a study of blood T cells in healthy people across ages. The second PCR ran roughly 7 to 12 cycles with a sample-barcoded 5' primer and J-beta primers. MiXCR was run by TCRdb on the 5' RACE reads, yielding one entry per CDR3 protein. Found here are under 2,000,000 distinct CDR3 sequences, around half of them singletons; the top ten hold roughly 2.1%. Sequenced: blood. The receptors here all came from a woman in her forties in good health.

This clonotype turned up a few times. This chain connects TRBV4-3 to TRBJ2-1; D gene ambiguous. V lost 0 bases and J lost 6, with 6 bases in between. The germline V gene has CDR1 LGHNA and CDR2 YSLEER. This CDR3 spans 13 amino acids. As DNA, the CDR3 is TGCGCCAGCAGCCAAGACTACGGCAATGAGCAGTTCTTC. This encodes CASSQDYGNEQFF.

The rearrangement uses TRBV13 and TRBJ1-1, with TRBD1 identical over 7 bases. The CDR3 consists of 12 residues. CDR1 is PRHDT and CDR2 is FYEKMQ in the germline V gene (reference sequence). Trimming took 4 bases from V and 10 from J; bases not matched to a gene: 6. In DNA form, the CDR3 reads TGTGCCAGCAGCTCACAGGGGCGCGGAGCTTTCTTT. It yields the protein CASSSQGRGAFF. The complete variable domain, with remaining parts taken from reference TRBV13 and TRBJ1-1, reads AAGVIQSPRHLIKEKRETATLKCYPIPRHDTVYWYQQGPGQDPQFLISFYEKMQSDKGSIPDRFSAQQFSDYHSELNMSSLELGDSALYFCASSSQGRGAFFGQGTRLTVV.

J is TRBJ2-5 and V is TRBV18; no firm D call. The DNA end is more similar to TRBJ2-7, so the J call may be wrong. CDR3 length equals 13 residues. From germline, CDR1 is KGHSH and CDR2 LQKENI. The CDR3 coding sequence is TGTGCCAGCTCACCGTCCGGTGTCATCGAGCAGTACTTC. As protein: CASSPSGVIEQYF.

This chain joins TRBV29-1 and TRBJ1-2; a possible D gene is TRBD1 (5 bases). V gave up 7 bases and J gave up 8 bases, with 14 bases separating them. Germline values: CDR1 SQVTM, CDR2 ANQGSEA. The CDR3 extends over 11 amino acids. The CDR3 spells CSATDSWGYTF. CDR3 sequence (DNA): TGCAGCGCGACAGATTCGTGGGGCTACACCTTC.

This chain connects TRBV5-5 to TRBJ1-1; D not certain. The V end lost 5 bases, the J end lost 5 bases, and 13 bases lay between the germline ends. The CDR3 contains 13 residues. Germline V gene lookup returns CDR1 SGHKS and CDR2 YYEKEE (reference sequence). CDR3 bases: TGTGCCAGCAGTCAAGAATGGCCTACTGAAGCTTTCTTT. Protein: CASSQEWPTEAFF.

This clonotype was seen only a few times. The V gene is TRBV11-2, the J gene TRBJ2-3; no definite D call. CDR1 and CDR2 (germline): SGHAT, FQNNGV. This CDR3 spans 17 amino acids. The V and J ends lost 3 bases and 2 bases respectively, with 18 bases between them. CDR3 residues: CASSFAPLGIDTDTQYF. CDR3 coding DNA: TGTGCCAGCAGCTTTGCCCCCCTGGGTATCGACACAGATACGCAGTATTTT.

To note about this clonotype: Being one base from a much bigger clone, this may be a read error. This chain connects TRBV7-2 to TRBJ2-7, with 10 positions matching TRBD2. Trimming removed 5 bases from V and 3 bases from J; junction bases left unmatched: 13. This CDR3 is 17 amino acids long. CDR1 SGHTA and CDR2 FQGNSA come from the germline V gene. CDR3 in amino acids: CASSPAGGQGNLYEQYF. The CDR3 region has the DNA TGTGCCAGCAGCCCAGCGGGGGGGCAGGGAAACCTCTACGAGCAGTACTTC.

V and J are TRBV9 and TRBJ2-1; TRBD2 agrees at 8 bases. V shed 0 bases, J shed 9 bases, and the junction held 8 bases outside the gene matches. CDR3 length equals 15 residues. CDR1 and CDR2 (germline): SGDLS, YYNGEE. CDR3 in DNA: TGTGCCAGCAGCGTAGGTAGCGGGGTTTTCTCTGAGCAGTTCTTC. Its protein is CASSVGSGVFSEQFF.

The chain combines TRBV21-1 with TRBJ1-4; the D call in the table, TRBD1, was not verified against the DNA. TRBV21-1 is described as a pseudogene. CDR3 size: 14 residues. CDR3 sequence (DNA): TGTGCCAGCGTGGGACAGGGGGTATGTGAAAAACTGTTTTTT. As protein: CASVGQGVCEKLFF.

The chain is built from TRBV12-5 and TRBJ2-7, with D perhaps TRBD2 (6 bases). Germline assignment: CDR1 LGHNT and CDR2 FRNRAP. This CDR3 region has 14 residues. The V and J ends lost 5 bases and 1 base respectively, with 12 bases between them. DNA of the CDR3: TGTGCTAGTGGTCTGGGGACTTCTTCCTACGAGCAGTACTTC. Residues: CASGLGTSSYEQYF.

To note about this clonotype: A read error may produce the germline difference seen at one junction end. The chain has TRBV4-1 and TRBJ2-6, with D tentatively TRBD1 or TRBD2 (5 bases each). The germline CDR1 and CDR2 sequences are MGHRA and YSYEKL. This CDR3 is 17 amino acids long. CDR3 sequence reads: CASSQVWGSSGANALTF. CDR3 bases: TGCGCCAGCAGCCAAGTTTGGGGGAGCTCTGGGGCCAACGCCCTGACTTTC.

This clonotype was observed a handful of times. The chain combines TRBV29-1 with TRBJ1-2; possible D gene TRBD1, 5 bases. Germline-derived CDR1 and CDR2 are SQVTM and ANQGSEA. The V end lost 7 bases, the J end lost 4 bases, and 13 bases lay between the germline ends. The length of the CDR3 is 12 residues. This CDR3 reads CSARDGVYGYTF. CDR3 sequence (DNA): TGCAGCGCTAGGGACGGAGTCTATGGCTACACCTTC.

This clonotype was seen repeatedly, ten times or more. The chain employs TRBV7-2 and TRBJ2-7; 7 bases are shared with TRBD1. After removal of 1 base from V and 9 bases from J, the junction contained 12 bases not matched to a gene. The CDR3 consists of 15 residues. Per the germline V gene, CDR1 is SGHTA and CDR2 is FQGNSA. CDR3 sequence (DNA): TGTGCCAGCAGCTTAGATCCAGGGGGAGACTCAGTGCAGTACTTC. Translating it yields CASSLDPGGDSVQYF.

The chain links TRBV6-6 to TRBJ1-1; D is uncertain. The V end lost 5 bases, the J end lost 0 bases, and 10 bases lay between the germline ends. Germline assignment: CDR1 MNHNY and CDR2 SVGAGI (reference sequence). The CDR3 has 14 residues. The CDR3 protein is CASSIRALNTEAFF. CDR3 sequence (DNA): TGTGCCAGCAGTATCCGGGCCCTGAACACTGAAGCTTTCTTT.

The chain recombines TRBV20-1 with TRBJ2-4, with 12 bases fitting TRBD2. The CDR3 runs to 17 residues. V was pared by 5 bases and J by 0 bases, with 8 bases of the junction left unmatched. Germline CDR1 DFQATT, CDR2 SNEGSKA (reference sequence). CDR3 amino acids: CSARKWTSGVAKNIQYF. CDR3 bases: TGCAGTGCTCGGAAGTGGACTAGCGGGGTAGCCAAAAACATTCAGTACTTC.

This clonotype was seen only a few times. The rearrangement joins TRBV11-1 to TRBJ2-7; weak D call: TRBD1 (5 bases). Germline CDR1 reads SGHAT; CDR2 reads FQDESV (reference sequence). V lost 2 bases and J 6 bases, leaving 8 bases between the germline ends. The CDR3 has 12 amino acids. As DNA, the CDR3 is TGTGCCAGCAGCTTACAGGGAATCGAGCAGTACTTC. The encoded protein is CASSLQGIEQYF.

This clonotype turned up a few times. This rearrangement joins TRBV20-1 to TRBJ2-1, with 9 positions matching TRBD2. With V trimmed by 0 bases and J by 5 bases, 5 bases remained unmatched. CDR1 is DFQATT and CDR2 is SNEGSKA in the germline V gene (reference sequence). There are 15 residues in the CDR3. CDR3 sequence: CSARELVAGDNEQFF. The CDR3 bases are TGCAGTGCTAGAGAGTTAGTAGCGGGGGACAATGAGCAGTTCTTC.

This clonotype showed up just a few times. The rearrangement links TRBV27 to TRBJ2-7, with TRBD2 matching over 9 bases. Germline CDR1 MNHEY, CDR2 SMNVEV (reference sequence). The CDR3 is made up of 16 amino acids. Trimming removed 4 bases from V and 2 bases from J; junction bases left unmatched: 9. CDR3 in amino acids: CASSSFSSGEAYEQYF. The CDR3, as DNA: TGTGCCAGCAGTTCCTTTTCTAGCGGGGAGGCCTACGAGCAGTACTTC.

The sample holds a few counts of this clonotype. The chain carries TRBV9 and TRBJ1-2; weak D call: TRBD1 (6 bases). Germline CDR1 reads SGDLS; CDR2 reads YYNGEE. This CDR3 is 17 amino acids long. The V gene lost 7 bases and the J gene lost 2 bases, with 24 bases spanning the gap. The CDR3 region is CASPDSPTGLGNYGYTF. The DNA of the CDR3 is TGTGCCAGCCCGGATAGCCCAACAGGGCTGGGGAACTATGGCTACACCTTC.

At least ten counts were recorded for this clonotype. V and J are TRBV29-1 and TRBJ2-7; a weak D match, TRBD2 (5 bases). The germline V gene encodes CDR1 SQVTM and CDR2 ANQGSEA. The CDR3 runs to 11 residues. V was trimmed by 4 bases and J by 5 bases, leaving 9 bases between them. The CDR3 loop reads CSVASGNEQYF. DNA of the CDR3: TGCAGCGTTGCTTCCGGGAACGAGCAGTACTTC.

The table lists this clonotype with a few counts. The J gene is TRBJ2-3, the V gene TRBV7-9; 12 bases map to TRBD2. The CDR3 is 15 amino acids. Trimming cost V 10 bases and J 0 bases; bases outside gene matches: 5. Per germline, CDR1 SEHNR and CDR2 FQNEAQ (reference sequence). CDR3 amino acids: CATGLAGSSTDTQYF. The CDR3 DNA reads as TGTGCCACAGGACTAGCGGGGAGTAGCACAGATACGCAGTATTTT.